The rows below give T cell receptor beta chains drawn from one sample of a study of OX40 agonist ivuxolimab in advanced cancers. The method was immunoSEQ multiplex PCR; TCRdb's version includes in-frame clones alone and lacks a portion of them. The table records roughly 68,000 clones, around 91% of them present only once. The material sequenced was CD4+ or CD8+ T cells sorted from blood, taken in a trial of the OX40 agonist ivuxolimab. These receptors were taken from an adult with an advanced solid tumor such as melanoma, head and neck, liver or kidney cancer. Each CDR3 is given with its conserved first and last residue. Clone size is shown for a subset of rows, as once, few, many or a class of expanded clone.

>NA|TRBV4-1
CASSQDRDDGYNEQFF
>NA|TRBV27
CASSLSWARETQYF
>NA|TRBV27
CASSLLRGRADTQYF
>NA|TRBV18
CASSPGRLITEAFF
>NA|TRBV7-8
CASSLVVPTDTQYF
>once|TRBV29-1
CSVEKLYRGRGEASTGELFF
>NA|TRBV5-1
CASSLGPNTGELFF
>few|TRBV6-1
CASSEAGPPKNEQFF
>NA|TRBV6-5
CASAMSPRNTIYF
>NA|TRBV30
CAWSDVGNEQYF